This TCR beta chain was sequenced in a study of T cell clonotyping in hematopoietic cell transplantation. There are 14 residues in the CDR3. Germline V CDR1 and CDR2: SGHNT, YYREEE (reference sequence). V lost 3 bases to trimming and J lost 7 bases; unmatched junction nucleotides: 3. The protocol was immunoSEQ multiplex PCR, while the TCRdb copy is restricted to in-frame clones and leaves out a portion. Among fewer than 15,000 clones listed, around 86% were seen once. The receptor was isolated from a male patient between 50 and 60 years old who had an allogeneic stem cell transplant from an unrelated donor, so T cells may come from the graft donor. Some clones in this sample may be carry-over from other donors' samples. The source material was PBMCs, sampled 100 days after allogeneic stem cell transplant. The gene calls are TRBV5-4 and TRBJ2-1; 11 bases are shared with TRBD2. The CDR3 sequence: CASSSPSGGNEQFF. The CDR3 bases are TGTGCCAGCAGCTCACCTAGCGGGGGGAATGAGCAGTTCTTC. Drawing the rest from reference TRBV5-4 and TRBJ2-1, the complete variable domain is ETGVTQSPTHLIKTRGQQVTLRCSSQSGHNTVSWYQQALGQGPQFIFQYYREEENGRGNFPPRFSGLQFPNYSSELNVNALELDDSALYLCASSSPSGGNEQFFGPGTRLTVL.